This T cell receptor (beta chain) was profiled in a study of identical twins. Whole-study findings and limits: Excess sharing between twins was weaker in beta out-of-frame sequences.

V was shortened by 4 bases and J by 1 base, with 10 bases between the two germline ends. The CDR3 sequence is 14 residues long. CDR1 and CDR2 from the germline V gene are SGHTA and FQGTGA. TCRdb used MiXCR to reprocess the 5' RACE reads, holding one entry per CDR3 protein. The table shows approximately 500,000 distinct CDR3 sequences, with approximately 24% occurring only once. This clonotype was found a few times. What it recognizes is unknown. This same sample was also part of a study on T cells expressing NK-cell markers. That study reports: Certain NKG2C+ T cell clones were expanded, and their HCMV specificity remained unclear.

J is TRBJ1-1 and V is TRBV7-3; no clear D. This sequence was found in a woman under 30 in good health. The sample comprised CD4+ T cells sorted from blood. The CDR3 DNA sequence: TGTGCCAGCAGCTCCTCCTCAGGGAACACTGAAGCTTTCTTT. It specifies CASSSSSGNTEAFF.